This T cell receptor (beta chain) is drawn from a study of CD8+ T cells in alopecia areata. Reverse transcription of extracted RNA yielded cDNA, which provided the sequencing template. Libraries were prepared by immunoSEQ multiplex PCR; TCRdb keeps only in-frame clonotypes and omits some of them. The top ten clones hold about 10% of a sample with 100,000 to 150,000 clones, around 45% of them seen once. CDR3 length: 11 residues. Germline lookup yields CDR1 SGHVS and CDR2 FNYEAQ. Trimming removed 5 bases from V and 8 bases from J, with 9 bases in between. The chain joins TRBV7-6 to TRBJ1-2; D gene unclear. The TCR was taken from a human donor with alopecia areata. Sequences were obtained from NKG2D-low CD8+ T cells sorted from blood. The CDR3: CASSKGSGYTF. In DNA, the CDR3 is TGTGCCAGCAGCAAAGGTAGCGGCTACACCTTC.